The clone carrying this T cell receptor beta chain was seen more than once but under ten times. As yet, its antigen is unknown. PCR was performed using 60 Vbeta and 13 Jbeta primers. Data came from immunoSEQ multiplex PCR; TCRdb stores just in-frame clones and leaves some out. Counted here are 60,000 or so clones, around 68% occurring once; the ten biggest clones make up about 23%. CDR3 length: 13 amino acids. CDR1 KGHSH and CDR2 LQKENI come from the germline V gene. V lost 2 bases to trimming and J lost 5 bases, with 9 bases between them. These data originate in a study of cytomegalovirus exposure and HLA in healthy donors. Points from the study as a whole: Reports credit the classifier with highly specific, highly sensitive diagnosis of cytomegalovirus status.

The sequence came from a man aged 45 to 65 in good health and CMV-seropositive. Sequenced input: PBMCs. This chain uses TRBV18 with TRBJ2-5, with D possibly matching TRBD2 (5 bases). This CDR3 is CASSPEGKETQYF. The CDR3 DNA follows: TGTGCCAGCTCACCAGAGGGCAAGGAGACCCAGTACTTC. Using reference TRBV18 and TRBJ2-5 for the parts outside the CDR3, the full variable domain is NAGVMQNPRHLVRRRGQEARLRCSPMKGHSHVYWYRQLPEEGLKFMVYLQKENIIDESGMPKERFSAEFPKEGPSILRIQQVVRGDSAAYFCASSPEGKETQYFGPGTRLLVL.